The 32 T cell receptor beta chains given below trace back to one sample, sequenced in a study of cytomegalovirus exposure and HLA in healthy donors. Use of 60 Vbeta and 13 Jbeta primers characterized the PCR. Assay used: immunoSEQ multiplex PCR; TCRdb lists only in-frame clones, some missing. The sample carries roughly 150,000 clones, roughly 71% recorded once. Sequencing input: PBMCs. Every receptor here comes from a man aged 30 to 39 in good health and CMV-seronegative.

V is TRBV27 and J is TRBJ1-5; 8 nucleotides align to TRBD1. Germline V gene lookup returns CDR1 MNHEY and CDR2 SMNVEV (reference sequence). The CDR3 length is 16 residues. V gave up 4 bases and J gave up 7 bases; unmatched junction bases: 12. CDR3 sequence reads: CASSSPRRGPWQPQHF. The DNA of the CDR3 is TGTGCCAGCAGTTCGCCCCGCAGGGGGCCGTGGCAGCCCCAGCATTTT.

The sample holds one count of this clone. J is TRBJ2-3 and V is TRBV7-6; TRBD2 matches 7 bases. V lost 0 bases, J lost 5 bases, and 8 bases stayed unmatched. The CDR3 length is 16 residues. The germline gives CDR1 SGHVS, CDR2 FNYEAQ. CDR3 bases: TGTGCCAGCAGCTTAGCGCCCAGCGGGAAAGGAGATACGCAGTATTTT. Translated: CASSLAPSGKGDTQYF.

This CDR3 is CASSYGQGQDEQFF. The CDR3, as DNA: TGTGCCAGCAGTTACGGGCAGGGGCAAGATGAGCAGTTCTTC. J is TRBJ2-1 and V is TRBV6-5; D possibly corresponds to TRBD1 (6 bases). Per the germline V gene, CDR1 is MNHEY and CDR2 is SVGAGI. The CDR3 length is 14 residues. V gave up 2 bases and J gave up 8 bases, with 13 bases separating them.

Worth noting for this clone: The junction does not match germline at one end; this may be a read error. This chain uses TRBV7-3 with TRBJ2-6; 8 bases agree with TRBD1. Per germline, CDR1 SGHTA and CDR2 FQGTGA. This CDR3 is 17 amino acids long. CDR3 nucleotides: TGTGCCAGCAGCCCGGTGGGACAGGCTTCTGGGGCCAACGGCCTGACTTTC. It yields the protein CASSPVGQASGANGLTF.

The CDR3 protein is CASSIRASGGATSTDTQYF. The CDR3 DNA reads as TGTGCCAGTAGTATACGGGCTAGCGGGGGGGCTACTAGCACAGATACGCAGTATTTT. The chain employs TRBV19 and TRBJ2-3, with 12 positions matching TRBD2. The V gene's germline CDR1 is LNHDA and CDR2 SQIVND (reference sequence). This CDR3 has 19 amino acids. The V and J ends lost 2 bases and 0 bases, in that order; junction bases with no gene match: 9.

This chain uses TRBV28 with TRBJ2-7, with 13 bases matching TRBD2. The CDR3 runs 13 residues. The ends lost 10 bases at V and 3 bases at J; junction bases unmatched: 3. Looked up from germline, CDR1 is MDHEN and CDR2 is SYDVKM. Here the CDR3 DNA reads TGTGCCACCCGGACTAGCGGGGGCTACGAGCAGTACTTC. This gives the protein CATRTSGGYEQYF. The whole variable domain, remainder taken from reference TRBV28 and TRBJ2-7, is DVKVTQSSRYLVKRTGEKVFLECVQDMDHENMFWYRQDPGLGLRLIYFSYDVKMKEKGDIPEGYSVSREKKERFSLILESASTNQTSMYLCATRTSGGYEQYFGPGTRLTVT.

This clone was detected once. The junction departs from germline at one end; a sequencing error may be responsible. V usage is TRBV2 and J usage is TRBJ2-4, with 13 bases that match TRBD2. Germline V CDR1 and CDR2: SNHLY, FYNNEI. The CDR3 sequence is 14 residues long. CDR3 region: CASTTSGGKNSQYF. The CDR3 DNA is TGTGCCAGCACGACTAGCGGGGGGAAAAACAGTCAGTACTTC.

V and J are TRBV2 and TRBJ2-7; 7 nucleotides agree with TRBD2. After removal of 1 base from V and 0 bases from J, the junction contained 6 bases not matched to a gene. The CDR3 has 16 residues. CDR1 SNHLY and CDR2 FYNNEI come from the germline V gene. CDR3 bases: TGTGCCAGCAGTGAAGGGACGGGGGGTTTCTCCTACGAGCAGTACTTC. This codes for CASSEGTGGFSYEQYF.

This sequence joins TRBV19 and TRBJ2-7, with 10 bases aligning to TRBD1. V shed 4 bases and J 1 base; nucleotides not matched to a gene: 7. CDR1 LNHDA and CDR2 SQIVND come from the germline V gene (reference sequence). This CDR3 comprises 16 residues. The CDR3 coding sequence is TGTGCCAGTAGTAAGGGACAGGGGCTTGGGTCCTACGAGCAGTACTTC. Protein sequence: CASSKGQGLGSYEQYF.

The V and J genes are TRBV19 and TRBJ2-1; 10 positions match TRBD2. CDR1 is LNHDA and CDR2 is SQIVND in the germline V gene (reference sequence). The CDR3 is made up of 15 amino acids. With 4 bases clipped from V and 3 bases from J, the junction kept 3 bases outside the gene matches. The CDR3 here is CASSTSGGNYNEQFF. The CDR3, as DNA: TGTGCCAGTAGTACTAGCGGGGGAAACTACAATGAGCAGTTCTTC.

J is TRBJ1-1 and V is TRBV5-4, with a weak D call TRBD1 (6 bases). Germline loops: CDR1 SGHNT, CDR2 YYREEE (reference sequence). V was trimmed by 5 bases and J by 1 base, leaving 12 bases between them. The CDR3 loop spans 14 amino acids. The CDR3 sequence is CASRQGISNTEAFF. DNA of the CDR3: TGTGCCAGCAGGCAGGGGATCTCGAACACTGAAGCTTTCTTT.

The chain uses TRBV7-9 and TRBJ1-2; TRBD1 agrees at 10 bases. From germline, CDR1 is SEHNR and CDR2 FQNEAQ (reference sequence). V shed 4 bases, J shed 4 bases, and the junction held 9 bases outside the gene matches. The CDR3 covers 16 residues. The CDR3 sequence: CASSSDATGGGYGYTF. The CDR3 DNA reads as TGTGCCAGCAGCTCTGATGCGACAGGGGGCGGCTATGGCTACACCTTC.

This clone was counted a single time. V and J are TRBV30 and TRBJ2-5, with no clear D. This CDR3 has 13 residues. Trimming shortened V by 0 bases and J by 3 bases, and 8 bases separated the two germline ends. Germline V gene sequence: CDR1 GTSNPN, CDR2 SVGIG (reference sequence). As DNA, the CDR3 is TGTGCCTGGAGTGTAGCGCAGAAAGAGACCCAGTACTTC. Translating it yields CAWSVAQKETQYF.

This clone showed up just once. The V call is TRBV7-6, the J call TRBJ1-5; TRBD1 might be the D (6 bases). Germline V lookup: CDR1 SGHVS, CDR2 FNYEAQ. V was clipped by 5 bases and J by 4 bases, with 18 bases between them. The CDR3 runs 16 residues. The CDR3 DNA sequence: TGTGCCAGCAGCCCCTCCGGTGACAGGATGAATCAGCCCCAGCATTTT. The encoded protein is CASSPSGDRMNQPQHF.

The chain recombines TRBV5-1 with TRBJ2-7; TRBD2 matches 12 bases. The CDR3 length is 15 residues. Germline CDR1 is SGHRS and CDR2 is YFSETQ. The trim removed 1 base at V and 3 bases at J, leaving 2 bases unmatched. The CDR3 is CASSLRLAGDYEQYF. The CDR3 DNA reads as TGCGCCAGCAGCTTGCGACTAGCGGGAGACTACGAGCAGTACTTC.

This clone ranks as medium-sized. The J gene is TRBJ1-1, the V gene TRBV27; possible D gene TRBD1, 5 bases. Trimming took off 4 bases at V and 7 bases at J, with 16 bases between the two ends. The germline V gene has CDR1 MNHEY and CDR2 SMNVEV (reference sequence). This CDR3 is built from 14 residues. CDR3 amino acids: CASSYIQGNREAFF. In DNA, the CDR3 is TGTGCCAGCAGTTACATCCAGGGTAACCGTGAAGCTTTCTTT.

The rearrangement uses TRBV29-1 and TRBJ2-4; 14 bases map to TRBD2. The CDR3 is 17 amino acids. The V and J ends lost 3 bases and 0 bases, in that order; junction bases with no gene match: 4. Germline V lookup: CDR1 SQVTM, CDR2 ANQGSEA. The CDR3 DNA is TGCAGCGTTGAGGGGACTAGCGGGAGACCAGCCAAAAACATTCAGTACTTC. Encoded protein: CSVEGTSGRPAKNIQYF.

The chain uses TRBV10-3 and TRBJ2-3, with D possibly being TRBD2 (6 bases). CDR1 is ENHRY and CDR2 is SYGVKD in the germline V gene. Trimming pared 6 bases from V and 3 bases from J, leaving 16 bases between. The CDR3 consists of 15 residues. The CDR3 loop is CAIRTLSRDTDTQYF. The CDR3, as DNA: TGTGCCATCAGGACCCTCTCGCGGGATACAGATACGCAGTATTTT.

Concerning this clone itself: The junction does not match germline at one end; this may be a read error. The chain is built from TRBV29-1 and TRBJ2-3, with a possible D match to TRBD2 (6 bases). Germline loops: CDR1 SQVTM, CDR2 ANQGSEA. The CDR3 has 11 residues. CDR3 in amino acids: CSYPQGGEVHF. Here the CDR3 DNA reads TGCAGCTACCCCCAAGGCGGGGAGGTCCATTTT.

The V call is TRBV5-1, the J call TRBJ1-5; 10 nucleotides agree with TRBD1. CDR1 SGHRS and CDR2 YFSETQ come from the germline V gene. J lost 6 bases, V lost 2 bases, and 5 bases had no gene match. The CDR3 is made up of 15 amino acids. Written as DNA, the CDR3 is TGCGCCAGCAGCTTAAAGGACAGGGGGTCTCAGCCCCAGCATTTT. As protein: CASSLKDRGSQPQHF.

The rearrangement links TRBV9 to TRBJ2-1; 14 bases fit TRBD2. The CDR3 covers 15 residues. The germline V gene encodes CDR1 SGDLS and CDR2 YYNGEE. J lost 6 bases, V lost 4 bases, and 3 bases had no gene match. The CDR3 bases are TGTGCCAGCAGCCCGACTAGCGGGGGGGCCAATGAGCAGTTCTTC. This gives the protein CASSPTSGGANEQFF.

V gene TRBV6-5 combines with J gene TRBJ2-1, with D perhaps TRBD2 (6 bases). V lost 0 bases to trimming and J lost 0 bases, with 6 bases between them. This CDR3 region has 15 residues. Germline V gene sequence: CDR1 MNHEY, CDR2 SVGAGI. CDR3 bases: TGTGCCAGCAGTTACTCGGGGGGCTCCTACAATGAGCAGTTCTTC. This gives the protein CASSYSGGSYNEQFF.

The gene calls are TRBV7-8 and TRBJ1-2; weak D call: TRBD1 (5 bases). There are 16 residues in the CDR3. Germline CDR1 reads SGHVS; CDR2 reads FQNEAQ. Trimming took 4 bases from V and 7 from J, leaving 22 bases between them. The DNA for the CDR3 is TGTGCCAGCAGCTCCACCTCAGGGCAGGGTGCGGCTGGCTACACCTTC. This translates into CASSSTSGQGAAGYTF.

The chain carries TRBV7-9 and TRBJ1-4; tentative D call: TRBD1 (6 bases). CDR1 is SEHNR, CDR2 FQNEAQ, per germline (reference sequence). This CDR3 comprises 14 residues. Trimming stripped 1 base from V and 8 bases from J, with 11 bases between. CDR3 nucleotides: TGTGCCAGCAGCTTAGGCAGGGGTGAAGAAAAACTGTTTTTT. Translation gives CASSLGRGEEKLFF.

CDR3 region: CASSLDSTSGRLNEQFF. In DNA form, the CDR3 reads TGTGCCAGCAGCTTAGACTCGACTAGCGGCCGACTCAATGAGCAGTTCTTC. This chain links TRBV7-2 with TRBJ2-1, with TRBD2 matching 9 bases. Germline V CDR1 and CDR2: SGHTA, FQGNSA. The CDR3 sequence is 17 residues long. The junction had 10 bases not matched to a gene; V was cut back by 1 base and J by 6 bases.

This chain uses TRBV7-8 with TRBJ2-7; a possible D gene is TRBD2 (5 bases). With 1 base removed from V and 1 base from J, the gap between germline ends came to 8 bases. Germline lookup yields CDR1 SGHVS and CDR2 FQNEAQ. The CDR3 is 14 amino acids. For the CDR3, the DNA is TGTGCCAGCAGCTTAGTACCGGGGTCCTACGAGCAGTACTTC. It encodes CASSLVPGSYEQYF.

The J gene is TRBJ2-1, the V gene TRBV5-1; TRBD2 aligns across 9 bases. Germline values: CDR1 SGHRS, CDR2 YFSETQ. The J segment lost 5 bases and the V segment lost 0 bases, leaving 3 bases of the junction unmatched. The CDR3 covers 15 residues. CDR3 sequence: CASSLGVAGDNEQFF. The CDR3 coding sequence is TGCGCCAGCAGCTTGGGTGTAGCGGGGGACAATGAGCAGTTCTTC.

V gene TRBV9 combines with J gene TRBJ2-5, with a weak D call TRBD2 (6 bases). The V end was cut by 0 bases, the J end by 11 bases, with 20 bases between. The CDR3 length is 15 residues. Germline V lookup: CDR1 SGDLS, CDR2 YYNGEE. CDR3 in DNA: TGTGCCAGCAGCGTAGCTGAGAAGGGAGGTGTCGGGCAGTACTTC. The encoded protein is CASSVAEKGGVGQYF.

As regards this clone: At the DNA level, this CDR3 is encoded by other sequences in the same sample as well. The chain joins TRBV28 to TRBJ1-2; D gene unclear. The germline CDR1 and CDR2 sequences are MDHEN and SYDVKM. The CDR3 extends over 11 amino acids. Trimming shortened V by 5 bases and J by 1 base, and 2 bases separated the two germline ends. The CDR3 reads CASSLNYGYTF. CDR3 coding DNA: TGTGCCAGCAGTCTTAACTATGGCTACACCTTC.

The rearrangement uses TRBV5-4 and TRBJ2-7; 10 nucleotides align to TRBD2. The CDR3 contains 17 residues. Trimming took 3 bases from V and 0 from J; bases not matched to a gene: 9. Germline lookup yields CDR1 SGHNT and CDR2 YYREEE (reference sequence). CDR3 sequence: CASSSGLAETSSYEQYF. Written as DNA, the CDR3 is TGTGCCAGCAGCTCTGGACTAGCGGAGACGAGCTCCTACGAGCAGTACTTC.

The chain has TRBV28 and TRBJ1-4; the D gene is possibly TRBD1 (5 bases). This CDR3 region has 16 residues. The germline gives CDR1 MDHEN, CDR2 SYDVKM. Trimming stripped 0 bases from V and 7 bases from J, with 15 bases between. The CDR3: CASSLWSGGGREKLFF. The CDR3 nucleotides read TGTGCCAGCAGTTTATGGAGCGGGGGAGGGCGTGAAAAACTGTTTTTT.

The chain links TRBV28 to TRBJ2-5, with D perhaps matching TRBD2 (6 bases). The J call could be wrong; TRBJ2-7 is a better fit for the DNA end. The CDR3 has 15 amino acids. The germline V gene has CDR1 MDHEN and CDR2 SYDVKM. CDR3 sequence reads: CASSSQTRGLYEQYF. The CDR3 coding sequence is TGTGCCAGCAGTTCTCAGACTAGAGGTCTCTACGAGCAGTACTTC.